The 30 T cell receptor beta chains in this list originate from one sample, sequenced in a study of a mutant IDH1 vaccine in newly diagnosed glioma. Clones were read by immunoSEQ multiplex PCR, and TCRdb kept only the in-frame ones, dropping some. The sample lists 50,000 to 65,000 clones, about nine tenths seen once, with 1.3% to 1.5% in the top ten. Time point denoted: week 23, last vaccination. In the vaccine, a single dose held 300 ug of the mutant IDH1 20-mer peptide, along with topical imiquimod. Which antigens these TCRs recognize remains unknown. The sequenced sample was PBMCs, obtained from a glioma patient whose treatment included an IDH1 peptide vaccine. Receptors originate from a man in his forties or fifties with glioma.

The chain employs TRBV5-4 and TRBJ2-2; 11 bases line up with TRBD2. The V segment lost 0 bases and the J segment 4 bases; nucleotides outside the gene matches: 5. Germline V CDR1 and CDR2: SGHNT, YYREEE (reference sequence). The CDR3 runs 17 residues. The CDR3 nucleotides read TGTGCCAGCAGCTTGGTATCACTAGCGGGAGTCACCGGGGAGCTGTTTTTT. It yields the protein CASSLVSLAGVTGELFF.

The chain has TRBV21-1 and TRBJ1-2. TRBV21-1 is deemed a pseudogene. The length of the CDR3 is 13 residues. In DNA form, the CDR3 reads TGTGCCAGCAGCAATGAGGACGGGGATGGCTACACCTTC. Its translation: CASSNEDGDGYTF.

The chain employs TRBV2 and TRBJ2-1, with 7 bases lining up with TRBD2. This CDR3 has 12 amino acids. After removal of 8 bases from V and 7 bases from J, the junction contained 5 bases not matched to a gene. CDR1 is SNHLY, CDR2 FYNNEI, per germline. CDR3 bases: TGTGCCAGCTTCCTCGGGGGGAATGAGCAGTTCTTC. Amino acids: CASFLGGNEQFF.

The genes are TRBV19 and TRBJ2-2; either TRBD1 or TRBD2 may fit D (5 bases each). V gave up 9 bases and J gave up 0 bases, with 17 bases separating them. From germline, CDR1 is LNHDA and CDR2 SQIVND (reference sequence). CDR3 size: 16 residues. CDR3 protein: CASTPVGTANTGELFF. In DNA form, the CDR3 reads TGTGCCAGCACCCCTGTGGGGACCGCGAACACCGGGGAGCTGTTTTTT.

This chain links TRBV10-3 with TRBJ1-1; D possibly corresponds to TRBD1 (6 bases). Trimming removed 6 bases at V and 1 base at J, with 6 bases between. Germline assignment: CDR1 ENHRY and CDR2 SYGVKD. The CDR3 has 12 amino acids. The CDR3 coding sequence is TGTGCCATCAGGACAGGGAACACTGAAGCTTTCTTT. Amino acid sequence: CAIRTGNTEAFF.

The chain carries TRBV18 and TRBJ2-5, with D maybe TRBD1 (6 bases). V dropped 1 base and J dropped 2 bases, with 11 bases sitting between them. Germline V gene sequence: CDR1 KGHSH, CDR2 LQKENI. This CDR3 contains 15 residues. Here the CDR3 DNA reads TGTGCCAGCTCACCACTGGGGGCTATACAAGAGACCCAGTACTTC. This sequence encodes CASSPLGAIQETQYF.

This chain links TRBV2 with TRBJ2-5, with 9 bases lining up with TRBD1. The CDR3 totals 14 residues. The V and J ends lost 7 bases and 2 bases, in that order; junction bases with no gene match: 5. Germline CDR1 SNHLY, CDR2 FYNNEI. CDR3 DNA sequence: TGTGCCAGCACGGACAGGGGTGGGCAAGAGACCCAGTACTTC. Translating it yields CASTDRGGQETQYF.

This sequence joins TRBV5-1 and TRBJ2-7; unclear D gene. Per germline, CDR1 SGHRS and CDR2 YFSETQ. The CDR3 spans 13 residues. V was cut by 1 base and J by 6 bases, with 11 bases left in between. The CDR3 DNA reads as TGCGCCAGCAGCTTGTTTGGTGAAGGCGAGCAGTACTTC. Protein product: CASSLFGEGEQYF. The whole variable domain, filled in from reference TRBV5-1 and TRBJ2-7, reads KAGVTQTPRYLIKTRGQQVTLSCSPISGHRSVSWYQQTPGQGLQFLFEYFSETQRNKGNFPGRFSGRQFSNSRSEMNVSTLELGDSALYLCASSLFGEGEQYFGPGTRLTVT.

The V gene is TRBV9, the J gene TRBJ2-7; D possibly matches TRBD1 or TRBD2 (5 bases each). There are 14 residues in the CDR3. Trimming took 3 bases from V and 2 from J, leaving 12 bases between them. In germline, CDR1 is SGDLS, CDR2 YYNGEE. The DNA for the CDR3 is TGTGCCAGCAGCGACCGGGGCGCCACCTACGAGCAGTACTTC. It translates to CASSDRGATYEQYF.

V gene TRBV13 combines with J gene TRBJ1-2, with D unresolved. V gave up 2 bases and J gave up 5 bases, with 15 bases separating them. The CDR3 extends over 15 amino acids. Germline CDR1 PRHDT, CDR2 FYEKMQ (reference sequence). The CDR3 spells CASSLLRHSGYGYTF. DNA for the CDR3: TGTGCCAGCAGCTTACTCCGTCACTCCGGGTATGGCTACACCTTC.

As regards this clone: The sample has other DNA sequences that encode this CDR3 too. This chain uses TRBV10-3 with TRBJ1-1, with D hard to call. This CDR3 is built from 12 residues. Germline assignment: CDR1 ENHRY and CDR2 SYGVKD. V was cut by 0 bases and J by 11 bases, with 10 bases left in between. CDR3 DNA sequence: TGTGCCATCAGTGAGTCGAGTAGAGAGGCTTTCTTT. Translating it yields CAISESSREAFF.

The CDR3, as DNA: TGTGCCAGCAGCTTCCGGGAGAGCACAGATACGCAGTATTTT. Translating gives CASSFRESTDTQYF. This chain links TRBV5-4 with TRBJ2-3; D is possibly TRBD2 (6 bases). CDR1 and CDR2 (germline): SGHNT, YYREEE (reference sequence). The CDR3 loop spans 14 amino acids. V was shortened by 2 bases and J by 0 bases, with 7 bases between the two germline ends. The variable domain in full, with the rest retrieved from reference TRBV5-4 and TRBJ2-3, is ETGVTQSPTHLIKTRGQQVTLRCSSQSGHNTVSWYQQALGQGPQFIFQYYREEENGRGNFPPRFSGLQFPNYSSELNVNALELDDSALYLCASSFRESTDTQYFGPGTRLTVL.

In its sample, this clone was seen a few times. The rearrangement links TRBV25-1 to TRBJ2-7; 9 bases are shared with TRBD1. Looked up from germline, CDR1 is MGHDK and CDR2 is SYGVNS. CDR3 length: 13 amino acids. The V segment lost 4 bases and the J segment 11 bases; nucleotides outside the gene matches: 9. The CDR3: CASSATGTGKKYF. The CDR3 region has the DNA TGTGCCAGCAGTGCAACCGGGACAGGGAAAAAGTACTTC.

The chain combines TRBV19 with TRBJ1-1; a weak D match, TRBD1 (5 bases). Germline V gene lookup returns CDR1 LNHDA and CDR2 SQIVND (reference sequence). With 5 bases removed from V and 2 bases from J, the gap between germline ends came to 9 bases. CDR3 length: 13 amino acids. CDR3 DNA sequence: TGTGCCAGTAGTGCAGGGTCAAACACTGAAGCTTTCTTT. Its translation is CASSAGSNTEAFF. Based on the CDR3 plus reference TRBV19 and TRBJ1-1, the full variable domain is DGGITQSPKYLFRKEGQNVTLSCEQNLNHDAMYWYRQDPGQGLRLIYYSQIVNDFQKGDIAEGYSVSREKKESFPLTVTSAQKNPTAFYLCASSAGSNTEAFFGQGTRLTVV.

The chain joins TRBV19 to TRBJ2-3; D is perhaps TRBD1 (6 bases). The CDR3 covers 15 residues. The ends were cut back, 0 bases at V and 6 bases at J, with 13 bases in the middle. Per the germline V gene, CDR1 is LNHDA and CDR2 is SQIVND (reference sequence). Here the CDR3 reads CASSIDRGVIDTQYF. CDR3 in DNA: TGTGCCAGTAGTATAGACAGGGGTGTGATTGATACGCAGTATTTT.

The chain links TRBV19 to TRBJ1-5; unclear D gene. There are 13 residues in the CDR3. The ends were cut back, 4 bases at V and 7 bases at J, with 11 bases in the middle. Germline V gives CDR1 LNHDA, CDR2 SQIVND (reference sequence). The chain's CDR3 is CASSSGSGQPQHF. CDR3 DNA: TGTGCCAGTAGTAGCGGGAGCGGGCAGCCCCAGCATTTT.

This chain links TRBV5-1 with TRBJ1-5; D gene unclear. CDR1 and CDR2 (germline): SGHRS, YFSETQ. The V end was cut by 0 bases, the J end by 3 bases, with 7 bases between. The CDR3 is made up of 14 amino acids. The CDR3 protein is CASSLAGPNQPQHF. As DNA, the CDR3 is TGCGCCAGCAGCTTGGCAGGCCCCAATCAGCCCCAGCATTTT.

The chain uses TRBV6-5 and TRBJ2-1; D not resolved. Germline V gives CDR1 MNHEY, CDR2 SVGAGI. The CDR3 consists of 14 residues. V lost 7 bases and J 3 bases, leaving 13 bases between the germline ends. The CDR3 DNA reads TGTGCCAGCAAGGTAGGAGACTTCTACAATGAGCAGTTCTTC. It encodes CASKVGDFYNEQFF.

This chain connects TRBV27 to TRBJ2-3, with D perhaps TRBD1 or TRBD2 (5 bases each). The CDR3 is 13 amino acids. The V gene lost 3 bases and the J gene lost 6 bases, with 10 bases spanning the gap. Germline-derived CDR1 and CDR2 are MNHEY and SMNVEV (reference sequence). Here the CDR3 reads CASSFLGTDTQYF. As DNA, the CDR3 is TGTGCCAGCAGTTTTTTGGGGACGGATACGCAGTATTTT.

V and J are TRBV2 and TRBJ2-2; perhaps TRBD1 as D (6 bases). Trimming shortened V by 1 base and J by 13 bases, and 16 bases separated the two germline ends. CDR3 length equals 14 residues. CDR1 is SNHLY, CDR2 FYNNEI, per germline. Here the CDR3 reads CASSEGRTVGGLFF. CDR3 in DNA: TGTGCCAGCAGTGAAGGGAGGACAGTGGGTGGGCTGTTTTTT.

In its sample, this clone was seen a few times. This chain uses TRBV7-2 with TRBJ1-5, with unresolved D. Trimming stripped 2 bases from V and 3 bases from J, with 5 bases between. Germline V lookup: CDR1 SGHTA, CDR2 FQGNSA. CDR3 size: 13 residues. The CDR3 DNA reads as TGTGCCAGCAGCTTAAGTTTCAATCAGCCCCAGCATTTT. Its translation: CASSLSFNQPQHF.

Note on this clone: One end of the junction fails to match germline, which may point to a read error. CDR3 bases: TGTGCCAGCAGCCAGATGTCTGTGGCCAACGTCCTGACTTTC. The encoded protein is CASSQMSVANVLTF. J is TRBJ2-6 and V is TRBV7-2; D unresolved. Germline loops: CDR1 SGHTA, CDR2 FQGNSA. The CDR3 is 14 residues long.

The rearrangement joins TRBV19 to TRBJ1-2; D might be TRBD1 (6 bases). V lost 3 bases and J 5 bases, leaving 16 bases between the germline ends. Germline values: CDR1 LNHDA, CDR2 SQIVND (reference sequence). This CDR3 contains 15 residues. For the CDR3, the DNA is TGTGCCAGTAGTATCTCCGCAGGGGAAGGGTATGGCTACACCTTC. This gives the protein CASSISAGEGYGYTF.

This chain links TRBV5-6 with TRBJ2-2; D remains ambiguous. Germline values: CDR1 SGHDT, CDR2 YYEEEE. This CDR3 region has 15 residues. Trimming took 1 base from V and 4 from J, leaving 11 bases between them. The CDR3 spells CASSLLQRSTGELFF. CDR3 nucleotides: TGTGCCAGCAGCTTGCTACAACGGTCCACCGGGGAGCTGTTTTTT.

The chain carries TRBV5-5 and TRBJ2-7, with a tentative D call TRBD1 (5 bases). V was trimmed by 4 bases and J by 4 bases, leaving 18 bases between them. From germline, CDR1 is SGHKS and CDR2 YYEKEE (reference sequence). There are 15 residues in the CDR3. CDR3 region: CASSPWTPDWYEQYF. The CDR3 nucleotides are TGTGCCAGCAGCCCGTGGACACCTGATTGGTACGAGCAGTACTTC.

The chain employs TRBV29-1 and TRBJ1-2; no reliable D call. Trimming stripped 5 bases from V and 7 bases from J, with 11 bases between. The CDR3 sequence is 11 residues long. The germline V gene has CDR1 SQVTM and CDR2 ANQGSEA. The CDR3 DNA reads TGCAGCGTTAACTGGGGTGGTGGCTACACCTTC. This translates into CSVNWGGGYTF.

V is TRBV18 and J is TRBJ2-7, with 9 nucleotides matching TRBD2. The CDR3 loop spans 15 amino acids. V lost 10 bases and J lost 0; bases outside the gene matches: 10. Germline CDR1 and CDR2: KGHSH and LQKENI. CDR3 in amino acids: CATSGGTITSYEQYF. For the CDR3, the DNA is TGTGCCACAAGCGGGGGGACAATAACCTCCTACGAGCAGTACTTC.

The rearrangement uses TRBV2 and TRBJ1-2; 8 bases line up with TRBD1. This CDR3 contains 14 residues. The germline CDR1 and CDR2 sequences are SNHLY and FYNNEI. Trimming took 5 bases from V and 3 from J; bases not matched to a gene: 5. The CDR3 DNA reads as TGTGCCAGCAGTAGGACAGGGTGGGACTATGGCTACACCTTC. Its protein is CASSRTGWDYGYTF.

The gene calls are TRBV5-1 and TRBJ1-4, with D perhaps TRBD1 (6 bases). The length of the CDR3 is 15 residues. V was pared by 5 bases and J by 8 bases, with 19 bases between. Germline V CDR1 and CDR2: SGHRS, YFSETQ. The CDR3 region has the DNA TGCGCCAGCAGACCGGACAGCATGGTCAGGGAAAAACTGTTTTTT. Translating gives CASRPDSMVREKLFF.

The rearrangement joins TRBV5-1 to TRBJ2-7; TRBD2 matches at 9 bases. Losses at the gene ends were 1 base for V and 3 bases for J; bases not matched to a gene: 2. Per the germline V gene, CDR1 is SGHRS and CDR2 is YFSETQ. The CDR3 is 14 residues long. In DNA, the CDR3 is TGCGCCAGCAGCTTGAGCGGGAGGATCTACGAGCAGTACTTC. Its protein product is CASSLSGRIYEQYF.